This T cell receptor beta chain was documented in a study of T cells in Graves' hyperthyroidism and ophthalmopathy. This clonotype was seen more than once but under ten times. The antigen is undetermined. This may be a read error: a much more frequent sequence differs by one nucleotide. Study results and limitations: In the blood, most expanded thyroid clonotypes above 0.001 appeared as well.

Amplified TCR beta CDR3 regions derived from RNA transcripts. The HTBI primer set was used in a first-round RT-PCR of the TCR CDR3. One entry per CDR3 protein results from TCRdb running MiXCR on the multiplex PCR reads. The table includes roughly 380,000 distinct CDR3 sequences, roughly 13% detected once. Germline CDR1 and CDR2: SNHLY and FYNNEI. The CDR3 extends over 14 amino acids. Trimming left V 0 bases short and J 0 bases short, with 5 bases between. The TCR comes from a woman younger than 30 with Graves' hyperthyroidism. The chain is built from TRBV2 and TRBJ2-5; D not certain. The sequencing sample was made of blood. The CDR3 protein is CASSEAEYQETQYF. CDR3 in DNA: TGTGCCAGCAGTGAAGCAGAGTACCAAGAGACCCAGTACTTC.